The present TCR beta chain was sequenced within a study of response to subunit inactivated influenza vaccine. Study observations and caveats: The authors suggested that few new T cells are recruited per seasonal influenza vaccination.

Each CDR3 protein gets one entry after TCRdb re-called the RT-PCR reads with MiXCR. The sample carries 650,000 to 700,000 distinct CDR3 sequences, around a sixth recorded once. V lost 6 bases and J 4 bases, leaving 22 bases between the germline ends. This CDR3 is 17 amino acids long. Of note for this clonotype: What it binds is not known.

The sample consisted of PBMCs from blood, taken approximately 13 days after vaccination. J is TRBJ2-1 and V is TRBV12-3 or TRBV12-4, with D unclear. This TCR derives from a man in his fifties or sixties who received an inactivated influenza vaccine. CDR3 sequence reads: CASSPLQMGSAYNEQFF. CDR3 DNA sequence: TGTGCCAGCAGCCCACTCCAAATGGGTAGTGCTTACAATGAGCAGTTCTTC.